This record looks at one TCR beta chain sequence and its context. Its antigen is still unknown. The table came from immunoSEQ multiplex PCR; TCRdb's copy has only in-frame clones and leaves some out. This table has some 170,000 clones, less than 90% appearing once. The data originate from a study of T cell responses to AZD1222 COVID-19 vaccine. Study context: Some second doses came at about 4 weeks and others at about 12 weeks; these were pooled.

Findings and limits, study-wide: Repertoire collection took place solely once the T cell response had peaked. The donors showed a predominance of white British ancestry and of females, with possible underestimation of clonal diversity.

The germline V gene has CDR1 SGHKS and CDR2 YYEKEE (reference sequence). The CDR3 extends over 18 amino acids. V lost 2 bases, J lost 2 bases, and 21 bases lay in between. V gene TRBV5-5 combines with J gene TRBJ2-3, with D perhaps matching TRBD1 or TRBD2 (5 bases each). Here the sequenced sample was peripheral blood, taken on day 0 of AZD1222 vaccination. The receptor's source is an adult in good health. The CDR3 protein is CASSLRGVREGITDTQYF. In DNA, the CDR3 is TGTGCCAGCAGCTTAAGAGGGGTGAGGGAAGGAATCACAGATACGCAGTATTTT.